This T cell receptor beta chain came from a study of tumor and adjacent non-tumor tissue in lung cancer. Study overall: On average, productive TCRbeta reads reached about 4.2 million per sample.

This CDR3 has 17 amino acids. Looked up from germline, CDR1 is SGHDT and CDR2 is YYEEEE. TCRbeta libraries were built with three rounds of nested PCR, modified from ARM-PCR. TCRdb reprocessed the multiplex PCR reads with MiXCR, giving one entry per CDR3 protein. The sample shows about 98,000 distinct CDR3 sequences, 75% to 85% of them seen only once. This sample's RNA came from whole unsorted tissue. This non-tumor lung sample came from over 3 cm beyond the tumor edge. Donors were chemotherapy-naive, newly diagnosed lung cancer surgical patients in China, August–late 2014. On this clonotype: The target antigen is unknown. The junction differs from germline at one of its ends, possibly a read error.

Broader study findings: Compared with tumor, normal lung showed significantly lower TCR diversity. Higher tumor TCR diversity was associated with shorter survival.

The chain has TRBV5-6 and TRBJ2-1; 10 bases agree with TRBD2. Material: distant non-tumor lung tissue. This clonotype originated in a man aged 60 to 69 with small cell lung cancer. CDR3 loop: CTSSSISGRSRYNEQFF. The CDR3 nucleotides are TGTACCAGCAGTTCCATTAGCGGGAGGAGTAGGTATAATGAGCAGTTCTTC.